The text below deals with one T cell receptor beta chain. The data were taken from a study of blood T cell repertoires in COVID-19. TCRdb's copy holds only in-frame clones and misses some; the assay was immunoSEQ multiplex PCR. The sample includes around 190,000 clones, roughly 83% of them seen just once. The CDR3 runs to 14 residues. Per the germline V gene, CDR1 is MNHEY and CDR2 is SVGAGI. J was trimmed by 5 bases and V by 5 bases; bases with no gene match: 6. This sequence joins TRBV6-5 and TRBJ2-1; 7 nucleotides agree with TRBD2. This sequence was found in a woman aged 25 to 39 who had recovered from COVID-19. Sequencing was carried out using PBMCs or T cells enriched from blood (not recorded which). The CDR3 coding sequence is TGTGCCAGCAGTCTGCGGGGGACCCACAATGAGCAGTTCTTC. It codes for CASSLRGTHNEQFF.